Below, 23 T cell receptor beta chains from the same sample are listed, as sequenced in a study of blood T cell repertoires in COVID-19. TCRdb keeps only in-frame clones here, not all; method: immunoSEQ multiplex PCR. This sample has a few hundred thousand clones, with around 88% found just once. The specimen was peripheral blood. The receptors come from a woman aged 45-65 years with acute or convalescent COVID-19.

The chain combines TRBV6-5 with TRBJ2-1; the D gene is possibly TRBD2 (5 bases). Trimming cost V 8 bases and J 5 bases, with 10 bases left between them. Looked up from germline, CDR1 is MNHEY and CDR2 is SVGAGI. This CDR3 comprises 12 residues. The CDR3 loop reads CASPSSHNEQFF. The CDR3 bases are TGTGCCAGCCCTAGCTCTCACAATGAGCAGTTCTTC.

The chain carries TRBV24-1 and TRBJ2-5; TRBD2 might be the D (6 bases). This CDR3 contains 16 residues. CDR1 and CDR2 (germline): KGHDR, SFDVKD. Trimming stripped 0 bases from V and 5 bases from J, with 15 bases between. As DNA, the CDR3 is TGTGCCACCAGTGATTTGGGAGGGACGGCTAGGGAGACCCAGTACTTC. Translated, it gives CATSDLGGTARETQYF.

This chain links TRBV2 with TRBJ2-2, with TRBD1 identical over 8 bases. Germline CDR1 is SNHLY and CDR2 is FYNNEI. The CDR3 loop spans 16 amino acids. Trimming took 7 bases from V and 1 from J; bases not matched to a gene: 8. The CDR3 nucleotides are TGTGCCAGCATTCCCGGACAGGGATGGAACACCGGGGAGCTGTTTTTT. This gives the protein CASIPGQGWNTGELFF.

As regards this clone: Other DNA sequences in this sample translate to the same CDR3. CDR3 protein: CASSSGTGDTEAFF. The CDR3 DNA is TGCGCCAGCAGCTCCGGGACAGGAGACACTGAAGCTTTCTTT. The chain combines TRBV5-1 with TRBJ1-1; 8 bases fit TRBD1. Per germline, CDR1 SGHRS and CDR2 YFSETQ. The ends lost 3 bases at V and 3 bases at J; junction bases unmatched: 4. The CDR3 totals 14 residues.

The DNA for the CDR3 is TGTGCCAGCAGCCTAAGCAACGAGCAGTACTTC. It specifies CASSLSNEQYF. V and J are TRBV7-2 and TRBJ2-7; no clear D. The ends were cut back, 5 bases at V and 5 bases at J, with 7 bases in the middle. CDR1 SGHTA and CDR2 FQGNSA come from the germline V gene. CDR3 size: 11 residues. The complete variable domain, with remaining parts taken from reference TRBV7-2 and TRBJ2-7, reads GAGVSQSPSNKVTEKGKDVELRCDPISGHTALYWYRQSLGQGLEFLIYFQGNSAPDKSGLPSDRFSAERTGGSVSTLTIQRTQQEDSAVYLCASSLSNEQYFGPGTRLTVT.

The chain recombines TRBV4-1 with TRBJ1-6; D uncertain. Germline V CDR1 and CDR2: MGHRA, YSYEKL. Deletions cut 1 base from V and 8 bases from J, with 18 bases between. The length of the CDR3 is 17 residues. The CDR3 here is CASSQGGSRPTDSPLHF. The CDR3 DNA sequence: TGCGCCAGCAGCCAAGGTGGATCCAGGCCAACGGATTCACCCCTCCACTTT.

The rearrangement joins TRBV7-9 to TRBJ1-5; a weak D match, TRBD1 (5 bases). Germline V CDR1 and CDR2: SEHNR, FQNEAQ (reference sequence). The V and J ends lost 5 bases and 8 bases respectively, with 13 bases between them. There are 13 residues in the CDR3. CDR3 loop: CASSPVGGEPQHF. The DNA for the CDR3 is TGTGCCAGCAGCCCGGTCGGGGGAGAGCCCCAGCATTTT.

The gene calls are TRBV5-8 and TRBJ2-3; tentative D call: TRBD2 (6 bases). The ends were cut back, 5 bases at V and 8 bases at J, with 15 bases in the middle. The CDR3 runs to 13 residues. Germline V gene sequence: CDR1 SGHTS, CDR2 YDEGEE. The CDR3 is CASRLGLPSTQYF. CDR3 DNA: TGTGCCAGCAGACTGGGACTCCCAAGTACGCAGTATTTT.

The gene calls are TRBV28 and TRBJ1-2; the D gene is possibly TRBD1 (5 bases). The CDR3 runs to 11 residues. CDR1 is MDHEN and CDR2 is SYDVKM in the germline V gene. The V end was cut by 7 bases, the J end by 7 bases, with 10 bases between. DNA of the CDR3: TGTGCCAGCAATCAGGGCCCTGGCTACACCTTC. Encoded protein: CASNQGPGYTF.

J is TRBJ2-6 and V is TRBV6-1; 11 nucleotides align to TRBD2. The germline CDR1 and CDR2 sequences are MNHNS and SASEGT. This CDR3 spans 16 amino acids. Trimming cost V 4 bases and J 1 base; bases outside gene matches: 0. In DNA, the CDR3 is TGTGCCAGCAGTGGGACTAGCGGGTCTGGGGCCAACGTCCTGACTTTC. It encodes CASSGTSGSGANVLTF.

The V gene is TRBV6-5, the J gene TRBJ1-5; 7 positions match TRBD1. The CDR3 contains 13 residues. Germline V gene data show CDR1 as MNHEY and CDR2 as SVGAGI. Unmatched junction bases numbered 3, after V lost 6 bases and J lost 4 bases. CDR3 region: CASRRDRNQPQHF. CDR3 in DNA: TGTGCCAGCAGAAGGGACAGAAATCAGCCCCAGCATTTT.

This clone showed up just once. The gene calls are TRBV15 and TRBJ1-1; 8 nucleotides line up with TRBD1. Per the germline V gene, CDR1 is LNHNV and CDR2 is YYDKDF (reference sequence). The V segment lost 5 bases and the J segment 1 base; nucleotides outside the gene matches: 6. This CDR3 region has 15 residues. CDR3 coding DNA: TGTGCCACCAGCCTTGGACAGGGAGGGAACACTGAAGCTTTCTTT. This encodes CATSLGQGGNTEAFF.

V usage is TRBV27 and J usage is TRBJ2-3; weak D call: TRBD2 (6 bases). CDR1 and CDR2 from the germline V gene are MNHEY and SMNVEV (reference sequence). CDR3 length: 13 amino acids. The V gene lost 7 bases and the J gene lost 1 base, with 9 bases spanning the gap. In DNA form, the CDR3 reads TGTGCCAGCACCTCGGGGGGCACAGATACGCAGTATTTT. Translating gives CASTSGGTDTQYF.

This chain connects TRBV28 to TRBJ2-2; 8 bases map to TRBD1. Looked up from germline, CDR1 is MDHEN and CDR2 is SYDVKM. V lost 5 bases and J lost 3; bases outside the gene matches: 5. CDR3 size: 15 residues. CDR3 nucleotides: TGTGCCAGCAGTACCACAGGGGGGCACACCGGGGAGCTGTTTTTT. The encoded protein is CASSTTGGHTGELFF.

The chain combines TRBV29-1 with TRBJ2-1; TRBD2 matches at 8 bases. The V gene end was trimmed by 2 bases and the J gene end by 9 bases; junction bases not matched to a gene: 6. Germline CDR1 is SQVTM and CDR2 is ANQGSEA. This CDR3 contains 13 residues. The DNA of the CDR3 is TGCAGCGTTGAACCAGCGGGAGCTTCTGAGCAGTTCTTC. It yields the protein CSVEPAGASEQFF.

The chain employs TRBV27 and TRBJ1-1, with D possibly matching TRBD1 (5 bases). Between the trimmed V and J ends, which lost 2 bases and 0 bases, there was a span of 10 bases. Germline V gives CDR1 MNHEY, CDR2 SMNVEV (reference sequence). The CDR3 contains 15 residues. The DNA for the CDR3 is TGTGCCAGCAGTTTAGGGGCGGGACTGAACACTGAAGCTTTCTTT. This sequence encodes CASSLGAGLNTEAFF.

A remark on this clone: The sample holds other DNA sequences that translate to the same CDR3. The J gene is TRBJ1-2, the V gene TRBV10-3; a possible D gene is TRBD1 (5 bases). CDR3 length equals 13 residues. Looked up from germline, CDR1 is ENHRY and CDR2 is SYGVKD. Trimming removed 3 bases from V and 4 bases from J, with 9 bases in between. CDR3 nucleotide sequence: TGTGCCATCAGTGACAGGGAGGGCTATGGCTACACCTTC. This gives the protein CAISDREGYGYTF.

This chain uses TRBV5-4 with TRBJ2-3; 7 nucleotides line up with TRBD2. There are 14 residues in the CDR3. CDR1 is SGHNT and CDR2 is YYREEE in the germline V gene (reference sequence). V dropped 6 bases and J dropped 6; count of bases not matched to a gene: 10. The CDR3 sequence: CASTPRGGSDTQYF. The CDR3 bases are TGTGCCAGCACCCCTCGGGGCGGGAGCGATACGCAGTATTTT.

The rearrangement links TRBV7-8 to TRBJ1-4; possible D gene TRBD1, 6 bases. Germline-derived CDR1 and CDR2 are SGHVS and FQNEAQ. The CDR3 runs 15 residues. V was trimmed by 1 base and J by 3 bases, leaving 9 bases between them. CDR3: CASSLGNRANEKLFF. The CDR3 DNA reads TGTGCCAGCAGCTTAGGGAACAGGGCTAATGAAAAACTGTTTTTT.

This clone was detected only a few times. The chain combines TRBV5-6 with TRBJ1-2; 7 nucleotides agree with TRBD1. CDR3 length: 15 residues. In germline, CDR1 is SGHDT, CDR2 YYEEEE. The ends lost 1 base at V and 4 bases at J; junction bases unmatched: 7. The CDR3 DNA follows: TGTGCCAGCAGCTTGCTCCAGGGACAGTCCTATGGCTACACCTTC. Translation gives CASSLLQGQSYGYTF.

CDR3 nucleotides: TGCAGCGTGCAACTAGCGGGAGGTGCGGAGACCCAGTACTTC. Translation: CSVQLAGGAETQYF. This sequence joins TRBV29-1 and TRBJ2-5; TRBD2 aligns across 12 bases. The germline gives CDR1 SQVTM, CDR2 ANQGSEA. After removal of 6 bases from V and 5 bases from J, the junction contained 7 bases not matched to a gene. The CDR3 sequence is 14 residues long.

Note on this clone: Other DNA sequences in this specimen translate into the identical CDR3. The chain links TRBV24-1 to TRBJ1-2, with D unresolved. The V and J ends lost 7 bases and 3 bases respectively, with 11 bases between them. Germline CDR1 and CDR2: KGHDR and SFDVKD. CDR3 length: 13 amino acids. This chain's CDR3 is CATSERMDYGYTF. The CDR3 DNA sequence: TGTGCCACCAGCGAGCGGATGGACTATGGCTACACCTTC.

V and J are TRBV7-2 and TRBJ1-2; the match to TRBD1 covers 8 bases. Looked up from germline, CDR1 is SGHTA and CDR2 is FQGNSA. Trimming removed 5 bases from V and 5 bases from J; junction bases left unmatched: 1. The CDR3 length is 12 residues. CDR3 nucleotide sequence: TGTGCCAGCAGCGGACAGGGTTATGGCTACACCTTC. As protein: CASSGQGYGYTF.